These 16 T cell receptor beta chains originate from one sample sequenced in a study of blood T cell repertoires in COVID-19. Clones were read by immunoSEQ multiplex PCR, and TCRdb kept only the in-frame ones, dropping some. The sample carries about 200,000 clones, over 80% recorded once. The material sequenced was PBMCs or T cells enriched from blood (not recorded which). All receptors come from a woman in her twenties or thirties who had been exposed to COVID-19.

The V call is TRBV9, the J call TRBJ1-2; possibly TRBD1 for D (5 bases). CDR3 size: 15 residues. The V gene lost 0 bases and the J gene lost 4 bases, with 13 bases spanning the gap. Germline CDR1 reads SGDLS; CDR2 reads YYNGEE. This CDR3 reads CASSVAQGQGYGYTF. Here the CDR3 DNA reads TGTGCCAGCAGCGTAGCGCAGGGTCAGGGCTATGGCTACACCTTC.

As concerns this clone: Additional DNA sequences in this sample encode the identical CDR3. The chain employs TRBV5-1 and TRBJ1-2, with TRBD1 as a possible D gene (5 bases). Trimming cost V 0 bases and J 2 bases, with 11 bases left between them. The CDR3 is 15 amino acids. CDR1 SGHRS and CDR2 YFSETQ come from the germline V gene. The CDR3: CASSLDDRRNYGYTF. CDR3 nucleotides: TGCGCCAGCAGCTTGGACGACAGAAGGAACTATGGCTACACCTTC.

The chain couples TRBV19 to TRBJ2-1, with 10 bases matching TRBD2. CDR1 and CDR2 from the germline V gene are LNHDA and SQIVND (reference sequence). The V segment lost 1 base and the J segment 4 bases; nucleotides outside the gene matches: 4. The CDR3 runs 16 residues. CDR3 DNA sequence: TGTGCCAGTAGTATAGCCTCTAGCGGGGGATACAATGAGCAGTTCTTC. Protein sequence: CASSIASSGGYNEQFF.

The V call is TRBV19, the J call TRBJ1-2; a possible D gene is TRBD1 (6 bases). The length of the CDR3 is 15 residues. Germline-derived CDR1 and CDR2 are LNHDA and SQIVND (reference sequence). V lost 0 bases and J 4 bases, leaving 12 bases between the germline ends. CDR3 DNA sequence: TGTGCCAGTAGTATAGATAGGACAGAGTTCTATGGCTACACCTTC. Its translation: CASSIDRTEFYGYTF.

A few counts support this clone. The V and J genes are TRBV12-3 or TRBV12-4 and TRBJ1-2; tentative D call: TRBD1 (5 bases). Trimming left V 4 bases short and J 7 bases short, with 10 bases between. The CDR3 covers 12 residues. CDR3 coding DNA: TGTGCCAGCAGTTCCCCCCAGGGTGGCTACACCTTC. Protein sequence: CASSSPQGGYTF.

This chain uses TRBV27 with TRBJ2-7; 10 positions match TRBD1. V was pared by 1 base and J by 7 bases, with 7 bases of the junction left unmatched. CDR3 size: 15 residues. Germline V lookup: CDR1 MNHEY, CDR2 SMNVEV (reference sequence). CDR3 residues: CASSLWDRGGKEQYF. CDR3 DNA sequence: TGTGCCAGCAGTTTATGGGACAGGGGTGGGAAAGAGCAGTACTTC.

The CDR3: CASGSEGNTEAFF. The CDR3 DNA follows: TGTGCCAGCGGTAGTGAGGGGAACACTGAAGCTTTCTTT. J is TRBJ1-1 and V is TRBV6-5; D call uncertain. CDR3 length: 13 residues. Deletions cut 8 bases from V and 1 base from J, with 11 bases between. From germline, CDR1 is MNHEY and CDR2 SVGAGI.

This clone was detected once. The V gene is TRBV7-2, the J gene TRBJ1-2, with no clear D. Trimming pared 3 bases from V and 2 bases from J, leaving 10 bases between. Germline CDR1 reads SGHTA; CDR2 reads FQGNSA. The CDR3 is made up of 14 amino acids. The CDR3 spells CASSLGGPNYGYTF. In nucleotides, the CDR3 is TGTGCCAGCAGCTTGGGAGGTCCCAACTATGGCTACACCTTC.

The CDR3: CASSLTRTKGNTEAFF. The CDR3 DNA reads TGTGCCAGCAGCTTAACACGGACTAAAGGGAACACTGAAGCTTTCTTT. The rearrangement links TRBV11-2 to TRBJ1-1, with D uncertain. The V gene's germline CDR1 is SGHAT and CDR2 FQNNGV. This CDR3 contains 16 residues. With 2 bases removed from V and 1 base from J, the gap between germline ends came to 14 bases.

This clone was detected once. CDR3 bases: TGTGCCAGCAGCCTCATCGGACAGGGAAGTTCACCCCTCCACTTT. Protein: CASSLIGQGSSPLHF. The chain is built from TRBV5-4 and TRBJ1-6; 8 bases align to TRBD1. The CDR3 is 15 residues long. The germline V gene has CDR1 SGHNT and CDR2 YYREEE (reference sequence). J lost 9 bases, V lost 4 bases, and 9 bases had no gene match. Full variable domain (remainder filled in from reference TRBV5-4 and TRBJ1-6): ETGVTQSPTHLIKTRGQQVTLRCSSQSGHNTVSWYQQALGQGPQFIFQYYREEENGRGNFPPRFSGLQFPNYSSELNVNALELDDSALYLCASSLIGQGSSPLHFGNGTRLTVT.

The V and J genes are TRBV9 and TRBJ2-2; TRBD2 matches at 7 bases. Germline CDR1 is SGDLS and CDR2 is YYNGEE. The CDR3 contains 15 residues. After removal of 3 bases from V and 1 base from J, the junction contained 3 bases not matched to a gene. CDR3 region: CASSATSRNTGELFF. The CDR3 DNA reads TGTGCCAGCAGCGCGACTAGCCGGAACACCGGGGAGCTGTTTTTT.

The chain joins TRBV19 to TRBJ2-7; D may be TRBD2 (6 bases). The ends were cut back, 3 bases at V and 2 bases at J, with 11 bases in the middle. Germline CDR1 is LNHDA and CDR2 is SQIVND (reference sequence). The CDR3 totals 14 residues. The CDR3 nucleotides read TGTGCCAGTAGTATTAGACTAGACCCCTACGAGCAGTACTTC. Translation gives CASSIRLDPYEQYF.

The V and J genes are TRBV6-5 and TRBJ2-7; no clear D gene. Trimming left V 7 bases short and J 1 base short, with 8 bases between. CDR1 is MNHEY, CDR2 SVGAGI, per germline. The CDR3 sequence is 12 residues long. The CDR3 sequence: CASNLYSYEQYF. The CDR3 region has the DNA TGTGCCAGCAATCTCTATTCCTACGAGCAGTACTTC.

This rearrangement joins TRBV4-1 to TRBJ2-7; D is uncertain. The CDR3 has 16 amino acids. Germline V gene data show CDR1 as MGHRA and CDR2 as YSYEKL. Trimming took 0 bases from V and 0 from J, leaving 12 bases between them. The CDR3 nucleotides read TGCGCCAGCAGCCAAGATCACGAGGAAACCTCCTACGAGCAGTACTTC. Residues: CASSQDHEETSYEQYF.

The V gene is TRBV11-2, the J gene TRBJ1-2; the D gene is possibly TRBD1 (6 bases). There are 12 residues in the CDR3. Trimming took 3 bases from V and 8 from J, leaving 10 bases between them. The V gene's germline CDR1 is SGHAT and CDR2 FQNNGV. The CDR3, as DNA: TGTGCCAGCAGCTTGGGACATCTAGGCTACACCTTC. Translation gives CASSLGHLGYTF.

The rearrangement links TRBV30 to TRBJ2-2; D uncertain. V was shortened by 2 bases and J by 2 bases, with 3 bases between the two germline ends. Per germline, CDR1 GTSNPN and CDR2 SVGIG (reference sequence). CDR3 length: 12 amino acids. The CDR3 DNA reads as TGTGCCTGGAGTCTTAACACCGGGGAGCTGTTTTTT. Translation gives CAWSLNTGELFF.